The T cell receptor (beta chain) described here comes from a study of shared clonotypes between healthy human individuals. Everyone who donated was a Caucasian adult who lived in Nashville, Tennessee. There are 13 residues in the CDR3. Germline V gives CDR1 GTSNPN, CDR2 SVGIG (reference sequence). The J segment lost 2 bases and the V segment lost 3 bases, leaving 3 bases of the junction unmatched. Sequencing was at deep level. Sequenced by immunoSEQ multiplex PCR; TCRdb stores in-frame clones only, minus some. The table includes 550,000 to 800,000 clones, 74% detected once. This TCR was recovered from a woman in her twenties or thirties in good health. The chain employs TRBV30 and TRBJ1-1, with 7 bases lining up with TRBD1. The sample was memory CD4+ T cells sorted from blood. Subset in this sample: CD45RA-negative fraction. The CDR3 protein is CAWSGTVNTEAFF. The CDR3 region has the DNA TGTGCCTGGAGCGGGACAGTAAACACTGAAGCTTTCTTT.